This T cell receptor (beta chain) came from a study of beta chain features in type 1 diabetes. Study-wide context: No patient-donor differences in age, gender, total cells or subset yield.

The sample holds a few counts of this clone. Every isolated RNA sample was fully reverse transcribed, so sequencing captured expressed TCRB transcripts. The table came from immunoSEQ multiplex PCR; TCRdb's copy has only in-frame clones and leaves some out. The sample holds more than 300,000 clones, 10% to 15% seen once. Trimming removed 5 bases at V and 4 bases at J, with 19 bases between. Germline assignment: CDR1 SGHNT and CDR2 YYREEE (reference sequence). The CDR3 runs 16 residues. The sequence came from a man between 18 and 35 years old in good health. Material: naive CD4+ T cells from blood. The chain recombines TRBV5-4 with TRBJ2-1; a possible D gene is TRBD2 (7 bases). CDR3 coding DNA: TGTGCCAGCAGACCGCGGGTGGCGGGGGCTTACAATGAGCAGTTCTTC. Translated: CASRPRVAGAYNEQFF.